These T cell receptor beta chains were read from a single sample in a study of early T cells in non-severe SARS-CoV-2 infection. TCRdb used MiXCR to reprocess the 5' RACE reads, holding one entry per CDR3 protein. The top ten hold 6.5% to 8.5% of the sample, which has tens of thousands of distinct CDR3 sequences, 13% to 15% seen once. The sample consisted of whole blood. These receptors all come from an adult who was a healthcare worker with PCR-confirmed SARS-CoV-2 infection or an uninfected control (not recorded which). Each CDR3 is given with its conserved first and last residue. The D gene is left open where the match is weak. Size tells how often a clone was seen (once, few, many) or the class of an expanded clone, and some rows leave it out.

cdr3_nt: TGTGCCAGCAGCTTAGGGAGGGTTGAGTATTTT
cdr3_aa: CASSLGRVEYF
v_call: TRBV4-2
clone_size: .
j_call: TRBJ2-3
d_call: TRBD2

cdr3_nt: TGTGCCAGCAGCCTAACCCAATCCTACGAGCAGTACTTC
cdr3_aa: CASSLTQSYEQYF
v_call: TRBV3-1
clone_size: many
j_call: TRBJ2-7
d_call: .

cdr3_nt: TGTGCCAGCAGCTTAGGGACTAGCGGGTCCTACGAGCAGTACTTC
cdr3_aa: CASSLGTSGSYEQYF
v_call: TRBV7-2
clone_size: .
j_call: TRBJ2-7
d_call: TRBD2

cdr3_nt: TGTGCCAGCTCACTCGACAGTGGGGACACTGAAGCTTTCTTT
cdr3_aa: CASSLDSGDTEAFF
v_call: TRBV18
clone_size: few
j_call: TRBJ1-1
d_call: .

cdr3_nt: TGTGCCAGCAGTTCTCTAGCGGGACGGGACAATGAGCAGTTCTTC
cdr3_aa: CASSSLAGRDNEQFF
v_call: TRBV27
clone_size: .
j_call: TRBJ2-1
d_call: TRBD2

cdr3_nt: TGTGCCAGCAGTCCTCTCACTTCGGGACAGGGAAACCGGGGCTACACCTTC
cdr3_aa: CASSPLTSGQGNRGYTF
v_call: TRBV28
clone_size: .
j_call: TRBJ1-2
d_call: TRBD1

cdr3_nt: TGTGCCAGCAGCGAAAATAGGGGCTCTGAAGCTTTCTTT
cdr3_aa: CASSENRGSEAFF
v_call: TRBV7-2
clone_size: few
j_call: TRBJ1-1
d_call: .

cdr3_nt: TGTGCCAGCAGTTACAGGGGGCGGGACACAGATACGCAGTATTTT
cdr3_aa: CASSYRGRDTDTQYF
v_call: TRBV6-5
clone_size: few
j_call: TRBJ2-3
d_call: .

cdr3_nt: TGTGCCAGCAGCTCGGACAGGGGGAACACCGGGGAGCTGTTTTTT
cdr3_aa: CASSSDRGNTGELFF
v_call: TRBV7-9
clone_size: few
j_call: TRBJ2-2
d_call: TRBD1

cdr3_nt: TGTGCCAGCAGCCGATCGGGACAGGGGTCGAACACTGAAGCTTTCTTT
cdr3_aa: CASSRSGQGSNTEAFF
v_call: TRBV7-9
clone_size: .
j_call: TRBJ1-1
d_call: TRBD1

cdr3_nt: TGTGCCAGCAGCTTAGGAGGGAGAGCAGAGACCCAGTACTTC
cdr3_aa: CASSLGGRAETQYF
v_call: TRBV7-2
clone_size: few
j_call: TRBJ2-5
d_call: .

cdr3_nt: TGTGCCAGCTCACCTCCCGGGACCCACAATGAGCAGTTCTTC
cdr3_aa: CASSPPGTHNEQFF
v_call: TRBV18
clone_size: .
j_call: TRBJ2-1
d_call: .

cdr3_nt: TGTGCCTGGAGTCCACAGGGAAATCAGCCCCAGCATTTT
cdr3_aa: CAWSPQGNQPQHF
v_call: TRBV30
clone_size: many
j_call: TRBJ1-5
d_call: .

cdr3_nt: TGCAGCGTAGCCGCCCTATGGGCGGGAGGTCCCCTCATCCGGCAGTTCTTC
cdr3_aa: CSVAALWAGGPLIRQFF
v_call: TRBV29-1
clone_size: few
j_call: TRBJ2-1
d_call: TRBD2

cdr3_nt: TGCGCCAGCAGCTCGTACAAACCCAGGGGCGAAAGCTCCTATAATTCACCCCTCCACTTT
cdr3_aa: CASSSYKPRGESSYNSPLHF
v_call: TRBV5-1
clone_size: .
j_call: TRBJ1-6
d_call: .

cdr3_nt: TGCAGCGTCAACCGGGGGGCAGAGAATCTTAACTATGGCTACACCTTC
cdr3_aa: CSVNRGAENLNYGYTF
v_call: TRBV29-1
clone_size: few
j_call: TRBJ1-2
d_call: .